This is a list of T cell receptor beta chains from one sample in a study of blood T cell repertoires in COVID-19. TCRdb keeps only in-frame clones here, not all; method: immunoSEQ multiplex PCR. The sample has around 500,000 clones, 75% to 90% seen once; the top ten hold around 8%. Sequenced sample: PBMCs or T cells enriched from blood (not recorded which). Source of these receptors: an older woman who had recovered from COVID-19. Both conserved end residues are part of each CDR3. D genes are given only for firm matches. Rows give clone size only sometimes, using once, few, many, or a class for an expanded clone.

D: TRBD1; size: NA; V: TRBV19; J: TRBJ1-1; DNA: TGTGCCAGTAGTATGCAGGGGGCGGGGACTGAAGCTTTCTTT; CDR3: CASSMQGAGTEAFF
D: NA; size: NA; V: TRBV29-1; J: TRBJ2-2; DNA: TGCAGCGGACAGAATGCGAACACCGGGGAGCTGTTTTTT; CDR3: CSGQNANTGELFF
D: NA; size: NA; V: TRBV11-2; J: TRBJ1-2; DNA: TGTGCCAGCAGCTTAGCCCCCACCCCAGGGGACTACACCTTC; CDR3: CASSLAPTPGDYTF
D: TRBD1; size: NA; V: TRBV7-9; J: TRBJ2-7; DNA: TGTGCCAGCAGCCCGGACAGGGGAAGGGGGTCCTACGAGCAGTACTTC; CDR3: CASSPDRGRGSYEQYF
D: TRBD2; size: NA; V: TRBV4-1; J: TRBJ2-1; DNA: TGCGCCAGCAGCCGCGGACTAGCGGGGGGGAATGAGCAGTTCTTC; CDR3: CASSRGLAGGNEQFF
D: NA; size: once; V: TRBV2; J: TRBJ2-1; DNA: TGTGCCAGCAGTGTTAACCGGGAACGAGATGAGCAGTTCTTC; CDR3: CASSVNRERDEQFF
D: NA; size: NA; V: TRBV20-1; J: TRBJ1-4; DNA: TGCAGTGCTAGTTGGCCGCCAAATGAAAAACTGTTTTTT; CDR3: CSASWPPNEKLFF
D: TRBD1; size: NA; V: TRBV6-5; J: TRBJ1-2; DNA: TGTGCCAGCAGAGACGGACAGGGGGGCTACACCTTC; CDR3: CASRDGQGGYTF
D: NA; size: NA; V: TRBV4-1; J: TRBJ1-2; DNA: TGCGCCAGCAGCCAAGTGACGGCGACTCAAGGCTACACCTTC; CDR3: CASSQVTATQGYTF
D: TRBD2; size: NA; V: TRBV5-6; J: TRBJ2-1; DNA: TGTGCCAGCAGCTTCCGAGTAAGCGGGGGGTTCAGCTCCTACAATGAGCAGTTCTTC; CDR3: CASSFRVSGGFSSYNEQFF
D: TRBD1; size: NA; V: TRBV5-5; J: TRBJ1-5; DNA: TGTGCCAGCAGCTGGACAGGGAATCAGCCCCAGCATTTT; CDR3: CASSWTGNQPQHF
D: TRBD1; size: NA; V: TRBV6-5; J: TRBJ1-3; DNA: TGTGCCAGCAGAACGACAGGGGCTGGAAACACCATATATTTT; CDR3: CASRTTGAGNTIYF
D: TRBD1; size: NA; V: TRBV6-5; J: TRBJ1-5; DNA: TGTGCCAGCAGTTACGGGACAGGGGTGGGGCCCCAGCATTTT; CDR3: CASSYGTGVGPQHF
D: NA; size: NA; V: TRBV18; J: TRBJ1-1; DNA: TGTGCCAGCTCACCACGTGTGGCGGGTATGCGTACTGAAGCTTTCTTT; CDR3: CASSPRVAGMRTEAFF
D: TRBD2; size: NA; V: TRBV9; J: TRBJ2-5; DNA: TGTGCCAGCAGCGTAGCGGGGGGAGGAGAGACCCAGTACTTC; CDR3: CASSVAGGGETQYF
D: TRBD1; size: NA; V: TRBV24-1; J: TRBJ2-3; DNA: TGTGCCACCAGTTGGGACAGTAACACAGATACGCAGTATTTT; CDR3: CATSWDSNTDTQYF
D: TRBD2; size: NA; V: TRBV24-1; J: TRBJ2-1; DNA: TGTGCCACCAGCGGAAGCGGGGGGAGGTACAATGAGCAGTTCTTC; CDR3: CATSGSGGRYNEQFF
D: NA; size: NA; V: TRBV19; J: TRBJ1-1; DNA: TGTGCCAGTAGTATGGGGGGGCCGAACACTGAAGCTTTCTTT; CDR3: CASSMGGPNTEAFF
D: TRBD1; size: NA; V: TRBV11-2; J: TRBJ1-2; DNA: TGTGCCAGCAGCCCGACGACAGGGTCCTATGGCTACACCTTC; CDR3: CASSPTTGSYGYTF
D: NA; size: NA; V: TRBV5-1; J: TRBJ2-1; DNA: TGCGCCAGCAGCTTTGTCTCGAGCTCCTACAATGAGCAGTTCTTC; CDR3: CASSFVSSSYNEQFF
D: TRBD1; size: NA; V: TRBV10-2; J: TRBJ2-7; DNA: TGCGCCAGCAGCCCCGACAGGGCAAGCTCCTACGAGCAGTACTTC; CDR3: CASSPDRASSYEQYF
D: TRBD2; size: NA; V: TRBV6-5; J: TRBJ2-7; DNA: TGTGCCAGCAGTTCGGGGGGCGAGCAGTACTTC; CDR3: CASSSGGEQYF
D: NA; size: few; V: TRBV7-9; J: TRBJ1-3; DNA: TGTGCCAGCAGCTTTACTCCTGGAAACACCATATATTTT; CDR3: CASSFTPGNTIYF
D: NA; size: NA; V: TRBV5-5; J: TRBJ1-3; DNA: TGTGCCAGCAGCTATTCGGGAGGCTCTGGGATGGCCATATATTTT; CDR3: CASSYSGGSGMAIYF
D: NA; size: NA; V: TRBV6-2/TRBV6-3; J: TRBJ1-5; DNA: TGTGCCAGCAGTTACTCGTCCGGGGTCCGTCAGCCCCAGCATTTT; CDR3: CASSYSSGVRQPQHF
D: NA; size: NA; V: TRBV6-5; J: TRBJ2-1; DNA: TGTGCCAGCAGCCCCGGTGGGAGAGGGAATGAGCAGTTCTTC; CDR3: CASSPGGRGNEQFF
D: NA; size: NA; V: TRBV4-1; J: TRBJ1-1; DNA: TGCGCCAGCAGCCTCGTCGGAACGGGGGGTACGAACACTGAAGCTTTCTTT; CDR3: CASSLVGTGGTNTEAFF
D: NA; size: once; V: TRBV19; J: TRBJ2-3; DNA: TGTGCCAGTACGCTGGGGGGAGGCACAGATACGCAGTATTTT; CDR3: CASTLGGGTDTQYF
D: TRBD1; size: NA; V: TRBV6-1; J: TRBJ1-4; DNA: TGTGCCAGCAGTGAAGATCCAGGGGGGAATGAAAAACTGTTTTTT; CDR3: CASSEDPGGNEKLFF